This TCR beta chain emerged from a study of shared clonotypes between healthy human individuals. Amplification in unsorted PBMC replicate PCRs started from around 330 ng DNA, which equals around 31,000 T cell genomes. TCRdb keeps only in-frame clones here, not all; method: immunoSEQ multiplex PCR. The table has 450,000 to 500,000 clones, around 80% seen once; the top ten hold about 12%. V shed 8 bases, J shed 0 bases, and the junction held 7 bases outside the gene matches. The CDR3 has 14 amino acids. The germline gives CDR1 SGHVS, CDR2 FQNEAQ. Only Caucasian adults living in Nashville, Tennessee served as donors. About 90 million PBMCs per unsorted sample were used for genomic DNA.

The chain uses TRBV7-8 and TRBJ2-7; 7 bases fit TRBD2. Sequenced sample: PBMCs. The sequence was obtained from a woman aged 40 to 49 in good health. Some clones in this sample may be carry-over from other donors' samples. CDR3 DNA: TGTGCCAGCCTGCGGGAGTTATCCTCCTACGAGCAGTACTTC. This sequence encodes CASLRELSSYEQYF.